This TCR beta chain was captured in a study of blood T cell repertoires in COVID-19. Assignment of participants to cohorts was predicated upon participant-reported clinical history. Shortly before study entry, within 2 weeks, exposed participants had met a COVID-19 case. Authors' analysis steps: For nucleated cells, counts were estimated from reference gene primer amplification. Profiled with immunoSEQ multiplex PCR; TCRdb holds only in-frame clones, not every one. That table supplies the V and J calls and clone size; D and trimming were determined from the DNA. The sample has more than 200,000 clones, over 80% seen once; the top ten hold over 3.5%. In germline, CDR1 is MDHEN, CDR2 SYDVKM. This CDR3 has 12 amino acids. Trimming pared 1 base from V and 7 bases from J, leaving 4 bases between.

This chain links TRBV28 with TRBJ2-2, with D hard to call. The TCR sequence derives from a woman in her twenties or thirties who had been exposed to COVID-19. Sequencing was performed on PBMCs or T cells enriched from blood (not recorded which). The CDR3 is CASSLYGGELFF. In nucleotides, the CDR3 is TGTGCCAGCAGTTTATACGGCGGGGAGCTGTTTTTT.